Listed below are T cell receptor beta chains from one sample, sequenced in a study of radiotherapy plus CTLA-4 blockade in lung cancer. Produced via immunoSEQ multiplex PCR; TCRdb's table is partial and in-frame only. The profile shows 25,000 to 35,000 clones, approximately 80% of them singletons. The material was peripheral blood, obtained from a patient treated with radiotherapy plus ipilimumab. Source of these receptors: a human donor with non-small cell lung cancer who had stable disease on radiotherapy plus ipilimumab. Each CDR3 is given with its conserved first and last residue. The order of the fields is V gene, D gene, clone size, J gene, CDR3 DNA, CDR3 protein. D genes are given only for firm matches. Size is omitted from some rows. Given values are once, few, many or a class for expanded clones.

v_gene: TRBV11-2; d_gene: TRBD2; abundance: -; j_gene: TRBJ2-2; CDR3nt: TGTGCCAGCAGCACCCAACTAGCGGGCACCGGGGAGCTGTTTTTT; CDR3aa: CASSTQLAGTGELFF
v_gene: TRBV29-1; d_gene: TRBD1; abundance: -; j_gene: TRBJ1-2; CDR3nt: TGCAGCGCCCTGACAGGGCGCTATGGCTACACCTTC; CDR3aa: CSALTGRYGYTF
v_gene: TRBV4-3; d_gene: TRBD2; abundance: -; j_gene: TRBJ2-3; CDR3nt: TGCGCCAGCAGTACCCTTGGAGCGGGGACTAGCACAGATACGCAGTATTTT; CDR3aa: CASSTLGAGTSTDTQYF
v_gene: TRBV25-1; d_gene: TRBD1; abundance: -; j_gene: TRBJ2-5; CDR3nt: TGTGCCAGCAGCTGGGGACAGGGGGCCCGAGAGACCCAGTACTTC; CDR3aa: CASSWGQGARETQYF
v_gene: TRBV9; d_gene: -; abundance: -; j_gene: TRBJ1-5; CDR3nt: TGTGCCAGCAGCGTAACGAGCGGGGATCAGCCCCAGCATTTT; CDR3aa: CASSVTSGDQPQHF
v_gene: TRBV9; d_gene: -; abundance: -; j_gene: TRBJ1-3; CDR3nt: TGTGCCAGCAGCGTTAATGGGGGATCTGGAAACACCATATATTTT; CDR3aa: CASSVNGGSGNTIYF
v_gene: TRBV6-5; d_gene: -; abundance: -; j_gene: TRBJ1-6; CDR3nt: TGTGCCAGCAGGCCCAGGGAAGCTTCACCCCTCCACTTT; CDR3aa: CASRPREASPLHF
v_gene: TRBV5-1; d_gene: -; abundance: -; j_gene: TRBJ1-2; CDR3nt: TGCGCCAGCAGGGTGGAGGCGGATGGCTACACCTTC; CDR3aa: CASRVEADGYTF
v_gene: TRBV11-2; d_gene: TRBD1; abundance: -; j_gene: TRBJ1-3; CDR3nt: TGTGCCAGCAGCCCCCTTACAGGGGGAATTGGTAGAAACACCATATATTTT; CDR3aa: CASSPLTGGIGRNTIYF
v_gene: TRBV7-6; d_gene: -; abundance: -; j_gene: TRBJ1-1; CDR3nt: TGTGCCAGCAGCCCCGGAGGTGGTGAAGCTTTCTTT; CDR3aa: CASSPGGGEAFF
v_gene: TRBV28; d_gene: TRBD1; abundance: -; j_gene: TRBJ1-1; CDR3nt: TGTGCCAGCACCCTCTCGGGACAGGGCTACACTGAAGCTTTCTTT; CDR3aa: CASTLSGQGYTEAFF
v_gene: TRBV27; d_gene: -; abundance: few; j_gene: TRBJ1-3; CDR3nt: TGTGCCAGCGGATCTTTAGGGGCCCGTCCTGGAAACACCATATATTTT; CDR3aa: CASGSLGARPGNTIYF
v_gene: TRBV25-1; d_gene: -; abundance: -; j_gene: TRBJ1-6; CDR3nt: TGTGCCAGCAGTCGGGGGGGGAGGACCTATAATTCACCCCTCCACTTT; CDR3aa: CASSRGGRTYNSPLHF
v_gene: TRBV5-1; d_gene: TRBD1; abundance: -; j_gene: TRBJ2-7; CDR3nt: TGCGCCAGCAGCCCGAGACAGGGGGGGTACGAGCAGTACTTC; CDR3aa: CASSPRQGGYEQYF
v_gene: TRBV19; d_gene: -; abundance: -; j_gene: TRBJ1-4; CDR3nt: TGTGCCAGTAGTATATCGGCAGGGAGAGGTGAAAAACTGTTTTTT; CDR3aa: CASSISAGRGEKLFF
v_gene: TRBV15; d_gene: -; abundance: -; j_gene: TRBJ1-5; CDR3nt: TGTGCCACCAGCAGGGAGGACAATCAGCCCCAGCATTTT; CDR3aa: CATSREDNQPQHF
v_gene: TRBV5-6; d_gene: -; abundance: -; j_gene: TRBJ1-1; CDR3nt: TGTGCCAGCAGCCCGGCACGGGGGGGAGCTTTCTTT; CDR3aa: CASSPARGGAFF
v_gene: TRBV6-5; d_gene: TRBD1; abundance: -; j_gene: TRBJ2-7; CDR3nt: TGTGCCAGCAGTCCTCCCAGGGGGCGCGGCGAGCAGTACTTC; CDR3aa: CASSPPRGRGEQYF